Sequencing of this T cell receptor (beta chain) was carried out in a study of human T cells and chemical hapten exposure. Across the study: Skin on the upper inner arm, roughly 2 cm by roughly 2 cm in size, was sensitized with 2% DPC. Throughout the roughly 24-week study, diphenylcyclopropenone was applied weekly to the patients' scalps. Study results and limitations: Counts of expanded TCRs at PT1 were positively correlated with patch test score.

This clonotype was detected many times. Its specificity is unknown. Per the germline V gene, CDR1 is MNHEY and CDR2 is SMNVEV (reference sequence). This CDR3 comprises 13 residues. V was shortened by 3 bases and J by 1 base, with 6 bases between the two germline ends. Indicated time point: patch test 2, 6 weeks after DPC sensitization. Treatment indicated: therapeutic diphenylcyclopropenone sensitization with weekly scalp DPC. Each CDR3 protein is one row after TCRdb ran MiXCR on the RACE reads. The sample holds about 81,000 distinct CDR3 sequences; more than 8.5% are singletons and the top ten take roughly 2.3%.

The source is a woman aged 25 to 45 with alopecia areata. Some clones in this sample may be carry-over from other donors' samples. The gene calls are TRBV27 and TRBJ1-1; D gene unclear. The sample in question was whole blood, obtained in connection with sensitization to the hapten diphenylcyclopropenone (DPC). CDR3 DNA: TGTGCCAGCAGTTTTGCAGAGAACACTGAAGCTTTCTTT. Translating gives CASSFAENTEAFF.